Following are 32 T cell receptor beta chains from one sample sequenced in a study of T cell repertoires in cytomegalovirus infection. TCRdb used MiXCR to reprocess the reads, holding one entry per CDR3 protein. Of more than 300,000 distinct CDR3 sequences in the sample, around a third were seen once. For these TCRs, the target antigens are not known. Sequenced here: cultured PBMCs, sampled from culture after CMV antigen stimulation. These receptor sequences come from a human donor in good health (CMV status not recorded). Some clones in this sample may be carry-over from other donors' samples.

V usage is TRBV12-3 or TRBV12-4 and J usage is TRBJ1-4; 10 bases line up with TRBD1. The V and J ends lost 7 bases and 5 bases, in that order; junction bases with no gene match: 4. The CDR3 runs to 14 residues. This CDR3 reads CASIRTGGNEKLFF. The CDR3 DNA reads as TGTGCCAGCATCCGGACAGGGGGAAATGAAAAACTGTTTTTT.

The chain carries TRBV5-1 and TRBJ2-1; the match to TRBD2 covers 7 bases. The trim removed 0 bases at V and 5 bases at J, leaving 8 bases unmatched. The germline gives CDR1 SGHRS, CDR2 YFSETQ. This CDR3 region has 16 residues. Here the CDR3 reads CASSLVPSGQDNEQFF. The DNA of the CDR3 is TGCGCCAGCAGCTTGGTTCCTAGCGGCCAGGACAATGAGCAGTTCTTC.

This chain connects TRBV7-2 to TRBJ2-6; D perhaps matches TRBD2 (5 bases). The germline gives CDR1 SGHTA, CDR2 FQGNSA. The CDR3 has 17 amino acids. V lost 1 base and J 1 base, leaving 11 bases between the germline ends. CDR3 region: CASSLVGRRSGANVLTF. As DNA, the CDR3 is TGTGCCAGCAGCTTAGTGGGCAGGAGGTCTGGGGCCAACGTCCTGACTTTC. The full variable domain, in which reference TRBV7-2 and TRBJ2-6 provide the parts outside the CDR3, is GAGVSQSPSNKVTEKGKDVELRCDPISGHTALYWYRQSLGQGLEFLIYFQGNSAPDKSGLPSDRFSAERTGGSVSTLTIQRTQQEDSAVYLCASSLVGRRSGANVLTFGAGSRLTVL.

CDR3 protein: CASSRLGQGLGYTF. The CDR3 DNA sequence: TGTGCCAGCAGCCGGCTAGGACAGGGCCTTGGCTACACCTTC. The chain links TRBV6-2 or TRBV6-3 to TRBJ1-2, with 8 bases identical to TRBD1. The germline V gene encodes CDR1 MNHEY and CDR2 SVGEGT. The CDR3 length is 14 residues. J lost 7 bases, V lost 6 bases, and 10 bases had no gene match.

The J gene is TRBJ2-7, the V gene TRBV6-8, with D perhaps TRBD1 or TRBD2 (5 bases each). CDR3 length: 16 residues. Trimming took 2 bases from V and 2 from J, leaving 16 bases between them. Germline CDR1 MNHGY, CDR2 SAAAGT. The CDR3 region has the DNA TGTGCCAGCAGTTACCCGCCGAGACTGGGGGCCTACGAGCAGTACGTC. As protein: CASSYPPRLGAYEQYV.

This clonotype was recorded at least ten times. The chain recombines TRBV9 with TRBJ2-1; 10 bases are shared with TRBD2. This CDR3 contains 17 residues. The germline gives CDR1 SGDLS, CDR2 YYNGEE. The V gene end was trimmed by 4 bases and the J gene end by 7 bases; junction bases not matched to a gene: 14. CDR3 sequence: CASSSRLAGEPGNEQFF. DNA for the CDR3: TGTGCCAGCAGCTCCCGCCTAGCGGGAGAACCGGGGAATGAGCAGTTCTTC.

The chain has TRBV7-4 and TRBJ2-1; 12 positions agree with TRBD2. The junction had 11 bases not matched to a gene; V was cut back by 3 bases and J by 8 bases. Germline CDR1 and CDR2: SGHVT and SQSDAQ. CDR3 size: 17 residues. CDR3 coding DNA: TGTGCCAGCAGCTTGACACCGGGACTAGCGGGTGGATATGAGCAGTTCTTC. This encodes CASSLTPGLAGGYEQFF. The full variable domain, completed using reference TRBV7-4 and TRBJ2-1, is GAGVSQSPRYKVAKRGRDVALRCDSISGHVTLYWYRQTLGQGSEVLTYSQSDAQRDKSGRPSGRFSAERPERSVSTLKIQRTEQGDSAVYLCASSLTPGLAGGYEQFFGPGTRLTVL.

This clonotype was seen only a few times. This chain uses TRBV28 with TRBJ2-7, with D perhaps TRBD2 (6 bases). The CDR3 is 15 amino acids. Germline V gene sequence: CDR1 MDHEN, CDR2 SYDVKM. Between the trimmed V and J ends, which lost 6 bases and 3 bases, there was a span of 18 bases. CDR3 in amino acids: CASRLGLAKGYEQYF. As DNA, the CDR3 is TGTGCCAGCAGGTTGGGACTTGCTAAGGGCTACGAGCAGTACTTC.

J is TRBJ1-2 and V is TRBV7-8; D call uncertain. CDR1 SGHVS and CDR2 FQNEAQ come from the germline V gene. CDR3 length: 15 residues. Trimming removed 1 base at V and 4 bases at J, with 13 bases between. The DNA for the CDR3 is TGTGCCAGCAGCTTAGTCGGCGGAATGCTCTATGGCTACACCTTC. Residues: CASSLVGGMLYGYTF.

J is TRBJ2-1 and V is TRBV10-1; perhaps TRBD1 as D (5 bases). V lost 0 bases, J lost 4 bases, and 7 bases lay in between. This CDR3 spans 14 amino acids. Germline V gives CDR1 WNHNN, CDR2 SYGVQD (reference sequence). The CDR3 region is CASSESRAYNEQFF. The CDR3 nucleotides read TGCGCCAGCAGTGAGTCCAGGGCGTACAATGAGCAGTTCTTC.

Turning to this clonotype: In this CDR3 the conserved last residue, phenylalanine or tryptophan, is missing, so a read error is likely. The gene calls are TRBV11-2 and TRBJ2-5; D ambiguous. Germline assignment: CDR1 SGHAT and CDR2 FQNNGV. The length of the CDR3 is 16 residues. The V and J ends lost 5 bases and 2 bases respectively, with 18 bases between them. The CDR3 DNA sequence: TGTGCCAGCAGCCCAACCCCTAGGGTACCGCAAGAGACCCAGTACTAC. Translating it yields CASSPTPRVPQETQYY.

This clonotype came up a few times. V usage is TRBV6-5 and J usage is TRBJ1-5; the D is unclear. Trimming took 1 base from V and 7 from J, leaving 8 bases between them. CDR1 is MNHEY, CDR2 SVGAGI, per germline. CDR3 length: 13 residues. The CDR3 sequence: CASSYFGEQPQHF. The CDR3, as DNA: TGTGCCAGCAGTTACTTTGGGGAACAGCCCCAGCATTTT.

This clonotype was seen just once. The chain has TRBV28 and TRBJ2-1, with TRBD2 matching over 10 bases. J lost 2 bases, V lost 5 bases, and 15 bases had no gene match. Germline loops: CDR1 MDHEN, CDR2 SYDVKM. CDR3 length: 19 amino acids. The CDR3 region has the DNA TGTGCCAGCAGTCCACATAGATTGGGACTAGCGACCACCTACAATGAGCAGTTCTTC. Protein product: CASSPHRLGLATTYNEQFF.

This clonotype came up a few times. This chain uses TRBV7-2 with TRBJ2-7; TRBD1 matches 9 bases. The CDR3 extends over 13 amino acids. Germline values: CDR1 SGHTA, CDR2 FQGNSA. The junction had 3 bases not matched to a gene; V was cut back by 5 bases and J by 4 bases. DNA for the CDR3: TGTGCCAGCAGCGCGGACAGGGGTTACGAGCAGTACGTC. Translating gives CASSADRGYEQYV.

The V gene is TRBV20-1, the J gene TRBJ2-1; 9 nucleotides align to TRBD2. This CDR3 region has 18 residues. The V gene's germline CDR1 is DFQATT and CDR2 SNEGSKA (reference sequence). V gave up 3 bases and J gave up 3 bases; unmatched junction bases: 15. CDR3 in DNA: TGCAGTGCTAGGAGGGACAGCCATCTAGCGGGGTTCTACAATGAGCAGTTCTTC. Amino acids: CSARRDSHLAGFYNEQFF.

The chain recombines TRBV20-1 with TRBJ2-1; D possibly corresponds to TRBD2 (5 bases). Trimming stripped 1 base from V and 10 bases from J, with 14 bases between. The CDR3 is 13 residues long. Looked up from germline, CDR1 is DFQATT and CDR2 is SNEGSKA (reference sequence). Here the CDR3 DNA reads TGCAGTGCTAGAGCCGTGGTAGCTAGCGAGCAGTTCTTC. Translating gives CSARAVVASEQFF.

The CDR3 bases are TGTGCTAGTGGTTTGGTACTGGGAGGGGCGAACACTGAAGCTTTCTTT. Protein product: CASGLVLGGANTEAFF. The chain couples TRBV12-5 to TRBJ1-1; tentative D call: TRBD1 (5 bases). CDR1 and CDR2 (germline): LGHNT, FRNRAP. Trimming pared 0 bases from V and 1 base from J, leaving 12 bases between. The CDR3 totals 16 residues.

This sequence joins TRBV11-3 and TRBJ2-3, with TRBD2 matching over 11 bases. The CDR3 length is 19 residues. Germline V gene lookup returns CDR1 SGHNT and CDR2 YENEEA. With V trimmed by 5 bases and J by 1 base, 14 bases remained unmatched. The CDR3 nucleotides are TGTGCCAGCAGCCCGTGGTTAGCGGGAGGGGGGCTACGCACAGATACGCAGTATTTT. Its translation: CASSPWLAGGGLRTDTQYF.

This clonotype appeared many times. V usage is TRBV7-2 and J usage is TRBJ2-7; 7 positions match TRBD2. Germline lookup yields CDR1 SGHTA and CDR2 FQGNSA. The CDR3 totals 14 residues. V lost 5 bases and J lost 7; bases outside the gene matches: 11. For the CDR3, the DNA is TGTGCCAGCAGCAAAGCGGGAAGGTTTTTTGAGCAGTACTTC. Encoded protein: CASSKAGRFFEQYF. The whole variable domain, filled in from reference TRBV7-2 and TRBJ2-7, reads GAGVSQSPSNKVTEKGKDVELRCDPISGHTALYWYRQSLGQGLEFLIYFQGNSAPDKSGLPSDRFSAERTGGSVSTLTIQRTQQEDSAVYLCASSKAGRFFEQYFGPGTRLTVT.

The CDR3 DNA sequence: TGCGCCAGCAGTGACAGGCAAGAGACCCAGTACTTC. This codes for CASSDRQETQYF. The chain employs TRBV10-1 and TRBJ2-5; no reliable D call. Trimming removed 3 bases from V and 2 bases from J, with 4 bases in between. The CDR3 extends over 12 amino acids. Looked up from germline, CDR1 is WNHNN and CDR2 is SYGVQD (reference sequence).

This clonotype has just one count. This rearrangement joins TRBV10-3 to TRBJ1-5; D is undetermined. The CDR3 sequence is 16 residues long. Germline V gene data show CDR1 as ENHRY and CDR2 as SYGVKD. Trimming took 0 bases from V and 2 from J, leaving 11 bases between them. CDR3 protein: CAISESIHGRNQPQHF. For the CDR3, the DNA is TGTGCCATCAGTGAGTCGATTCACGGGCGCAATCAGCCCCAGCATTTT.

CDR3 sequence: CASSSRAGQLRTYGYTF. The CDR3 region has the DNA TGTGCCAGCAGCTCCCGGGCGGGACAATTAAGAACCTATGGCTACACCTTC. The chain employs TRBV11-2 and TRBJ1-2; D might be TRBD1 (6 bases). There are 17 residues in the CDR3. CDR1 and CDR2 (germline): SGHAT, FQNNGV. Trimming pared 4 bases from V and 4 bases from J, leaving 22 bases between.

This clonotype has only a few counts. The V call is TRBV6-2 or TRBV6-3, the J call TRBJ2-5, with 7 nucleotides matching TRBD1. V was clipped by 4 bases and J by 5 bases; unmatched bases: 13. The CDR3 has 16 amino acids. Looked up from germline, CDR1 is MNHEY and CDR2 is SVGEGT. CDR3 amino acids: CASSSGSQGKTETQYF. The CDR3 DNA is TGTGCCAGCAGTTCCGGGTCACAGGGGAAGACGGAGACCCAGTACTTC.

This clonotype was found a few times. The chain employs TRBV6-5 and TRBJ1-2, with D perhaps matching TRBD1 (6 bases). The CDR3 contains 15 residues. The V gene lost 2 bases and the J gene lost 8 bases, with 18 bases spanning the gap. The germline V gene has CDR1 MNHEY and CDR2 SVGAGI. The CDR3 DNA is TGTGCCAGCAGTTACGTTCTCCAGGGGCTGGAGGGCTACACCTTC. The encoded protein is CASSYVLQGLEGYTF.

J is TRBJ1-2 and V is TRBV19; tentatively, D is TRBD1 (6 bases). The CDR3 consists of 14 residues. Trimming cost V 4 bases and J 4 bases, with 13 bases left between them. The germline CDR1 and CDR2 sequences are LNHDA and SQIVND (reference sequence). CDR3 sequence: CASSSTGTGYGYTF. CDR3 bases: TGTGCCAGTAGTAGTACAGGGACGGGCTATGGCTACACCTTC.

This clonotype showed up just a few times. The rearrangement links TRBV7-2 to TRBJ1-2; no definite D call. The CDR3 is made up of 15 amino acids. The V gene lost 7 bases and the J gene lost 3 bases, with 18 bases spanning the gap. The germline V gene encodes CDR1 SGHTA and CDR2 FQGNSA. The CDR3, as DNA: TGTGCCAGCACCGTCGACACCGCGCCGTACTATGGCTACACCTTC. Its protein is CASTVDTAPYYGYTF.

The table lists this clonotype with a few counts. The V and J genes are TRBV19 and TRBJ2-1; TRBD2 might be the D (5 bases). This CDR3 is 16 amino acids long. Germline CDR1 reads LNHDA; CDR2 reads SQIVND (reference sequence). V lost 4 bases, J lost 7 bases, and 20 bases lay in between. This chain's CDR3 is CASSTPFSGNGNEQFF. CDR3 in DNA: TGTGCCAGTAGTACCCCCTTTTCGGGAAACGGTAATGAGCAGTTCTTC.

The chain joins TRBV7-6 to TRBJ2-2, with TRBD2 matching 7 bases. Germline V gene sequence: CDR1 SGHVS, CDR2 FNYEAQ. With 5 bases clipped from V and 4 bases from J, the junction kept 10 bases outside the gene matches. This CDR3 has 16 residues. The CDR3 loop is CASSPAGGLGTGELFF. Here the CDR3 DNA reads TGTGCCAGCAGCCCCGCCGGGGGGTTAGGCACCGGGGAGCTGTTTTTT.

This sequence joins TRBV27 and TRBJ2-1; 8 nucleotides agree with TRBD2. V lost 5 bases to trimming and J lost 9 bases; unmatched junction nucleotides: 9. CDR1 and CDR2 from the germline V gene are MNHEY and SMNVEV (reference sequence). This CDR3 has 14 amino acids. The CDR3 region has the DNA TGTGCCAGCAGTCCGGGACTAGGGTCGGGTGAGCAGTTCTTC. It specifies CASSPGLGSGEQFF.

This clonotype was picked up many times. The genes are TRBV7-2 and TRBJ2-5; no definite D call. V gave up 2 bases and J gave up 5 bases, with 12 bases separating them. CDR3 size: 14 residues. Germline CDR1 SGHTA, CDR2 FQGNSA. The CDR3, as DNA: TGTGCCAGCAGCTTAAGATTTGAGACGGAGACCCAGTACTTC. Protein sequence: CASSLRFETETQYF.

This clonotype was observed a few times. This chain joins TRBV7-2 and TRBJ2-1; no reliable D call. V lost 2 bases, J lost 8 bases, and 13 bases lay in between. The germline CDR1 and CDR2 sequences are SGHTA and FQGNSA. This CDR3 contains 14 residues. For the CDR3, the DNA is TGTGCCAGCAGCTTAAATCCAAGGTCGGATGAGCAGTTCTTC. It encodes CASSLNPRSDEQFF.

This clonotype was counted ten times or more. This chain connects TRBV7-9 to TRBJ1-1, with a tentative D call TRBD1 (6 bases). From germline, CDR1 is SEHNR and CDR2 FQNEAQ (reference sequence). V was clipped by 3 bases and J by 3 bases, with 20 bases between them. The CDR3 has 17 residues. This CDR3 is CASSFTLWQGPDTEAFF. For the CDR3, the DNA is TGTGCCAGCAGCTTCACCCTGTGGCAGGGGCCTGACACTGAAGCTTTCTTT.